This TCR beta chain was captured in a study of shared clonotypes between healthy human individuals. The team ran DNA from unsorted PBMCs on ten immunoSEQ deep assay plates for sequencing. TCRdb's copy holds only in-frame clones and misses some; the assay was immunoSEQ multiplex PCR. The data contain hundreds of thousands of clones, roughly 83% of them singletons. This CDR3 spans 15 amino acids. J was trimmed by 3 bases and V by 1 base; bases with no gene match: 3. Germline CDR1 and CDR2: SEHNR and FQNEAQ (reference sequence). The chain uses TRBV7-9 and TRBJ2-7; 10 bases agree with TRBD2. Sequencing was done on a sample of PBMCs. The sequence was obtained from a woman aged 40 to 50 in good health. Some clones in this sample may be carry-over from other donors' samples. The CDR3, as DNA: TGTGCCAGCAGCTTAGGGGTAGCGGGAGGCTACGAGCAGTACTTC. This encodes CASSLGVAGGYEQYF.